This T cell receptor beta chain was profiled in a study of CD8+CD57+ T cells in acquired aplastic anemia. In the study overall: Yields of DNA that came from sorted CD4+ and CD8+ cells averaged roughly 3.2 ug.

On this clonotype itself: Its target is unknown.

V was cut by 3 bases and J by 2 bases, with 11 bases left in between. The CDR3 runs 14 residues. Investigators profiled TCR beta VDJ and CDR3 from genomic DNA template. TCRdb reanalysed the reads using MiXCR and keeps one entry per CDR3 protein. The sample has about 180,000 distinct CDR3 sequences, 40% to 55% seen once. General study results and limits: A set of around 30 CD8+ CDR3 sequences was shared between patients and controls, and these sequences appeared highly expressed in patients.

Patients who underwent sequencing had shown CD8+CD57+ cell expansion by flow cytometry. All participating patients were living with severe acquired aplastic anemia. None of the patients had been given any therapy when their blood was sampled. The chain combines TRBV12-3 or TRBV12-4 with TRBJ2-7; TRBD1 might be the D (6 bases). This receptor was obtained from a human donor with aplastic anemia. The sequencing sample was made of sorted CD4+, CD8+, or CD8+CD57+ T cells (not recorded which) from PBMCs. CDR3 sequence reads: CASSFGRGPYEQYF. The CDR3, as DNA: TGTGCCAGCAGTTTCGGCAGGGGACCCTACGAGCAGTACTTC.